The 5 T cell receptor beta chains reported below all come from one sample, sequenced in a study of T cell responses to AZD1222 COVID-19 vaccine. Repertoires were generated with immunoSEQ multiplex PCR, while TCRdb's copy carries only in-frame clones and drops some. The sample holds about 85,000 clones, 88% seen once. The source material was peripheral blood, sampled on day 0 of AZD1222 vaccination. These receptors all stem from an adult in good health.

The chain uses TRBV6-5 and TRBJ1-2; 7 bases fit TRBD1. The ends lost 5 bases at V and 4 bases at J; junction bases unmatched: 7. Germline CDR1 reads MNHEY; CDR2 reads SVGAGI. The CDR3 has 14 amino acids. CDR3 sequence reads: CASSTRTGGYGYTF. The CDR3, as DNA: TGTGCCAGCAGTACAAGGACAGGTGGCTATGGCTACACCTTC.

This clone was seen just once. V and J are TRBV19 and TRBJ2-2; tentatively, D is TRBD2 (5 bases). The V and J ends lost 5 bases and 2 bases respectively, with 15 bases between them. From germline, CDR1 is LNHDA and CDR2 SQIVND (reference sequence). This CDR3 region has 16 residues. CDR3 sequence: CASSLAMTSNTGELFF. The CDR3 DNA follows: TGTGCCAGTAGTTTAGCGATGACCAGTAACACCGGGGAGCTGTTTTTT.

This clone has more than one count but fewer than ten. This chain's CDR3 is CASSAPGSGPSYNEQFF. CDR3 nucleotide sequence: TGCGCCAGCAGCGCCCCTGGGAGCGGACCCTCCTACAATGAGCAGTTCTTC. The chain couples TRBV5-1 to TRBJ2-1; D perhaps matches TRBD2 (5 bases). In germline, CDR1 is SGHRS, CDR2 YFSETQ. The V end lost 4 bases, the J end lost 0 bases, and 17 bases lay between the germline ends. The CDR3 loop spans 17 amino acids.

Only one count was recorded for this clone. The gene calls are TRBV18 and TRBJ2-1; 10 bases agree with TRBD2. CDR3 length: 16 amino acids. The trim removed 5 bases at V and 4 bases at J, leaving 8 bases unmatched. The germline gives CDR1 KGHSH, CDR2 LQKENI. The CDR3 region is CASSSEIAGGYNEQFF. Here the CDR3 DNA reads TGTGCCAGCTCATCTGAGATAGCGGGAGGATACAATGAGCAGTTCTTC.

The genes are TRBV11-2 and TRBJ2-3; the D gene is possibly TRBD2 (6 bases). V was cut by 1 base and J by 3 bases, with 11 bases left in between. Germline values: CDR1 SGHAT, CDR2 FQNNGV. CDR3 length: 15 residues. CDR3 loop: CASSLGGTSTDTQYF. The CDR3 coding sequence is TGTGCCAGCAGCTTAGGCGGGACTTCGACAGATACGCAGTATTTT.